This TCR beta chain was profiled in a study of identical twins. The CDR3 has 14 amino acids. Germline V gene lookup returns CDR1 LNHDA and CDR2 SQIVND (reference sequence). Study results and caveats: Fewer insertions marked abundant cord blood beta clonotypes; young adult naive trended weakly, memory not at all. The analysis was cross-sectional rather than longitudinal within donors.

Each cDNA held unique molecular identifiers, and template switching gave it a universal primer site. From the 5' RACE reads, TCRdb called clonotypes with MiXCR, one entry per CDR3 protein. Of about 250,000 distinct CDR3 sequences listed, 7% to 8.5% are singletons. A word on this clonotype: Its antigen is currently unknown. This may be a read error: a much more frequent sequence differs by one nucleotide.

The same sample was also used in a study of yellow fever vaccine responses in identical twins.

Sequenced material: CD8+ T cells sorted from blood. This sequence joins TRBV19 and TRBJ2-1, with a possible D match to TRBD1 (6 bases). The receptor was isolated from a woman younger than 35 in good health. The CDR3 nucleotides read TGTGCCAGTACCGACAGGACCTCCTTCAATGAGCAGTTCTTC. It is translated as CASTDRTSFNEQFF.